This T cell receptor (beta chain) comes out of a study of response to subunit inactivated influenza vaccine. The study's findings and limits: Authors suggested each seasonal influenza vaccination recruits few new T cells.

MiXCR, applied by TCRdb to the RT-PCR reads, yields one record per CDR3 protein. The data contain 540,000 or so distinct CDR3 sequences, approximately 12% of them singletons. This clonotype was recorded a few times. The target antigen is unknown. The source is a man aged 50 or older who received an inactivated influenza vaccine. The source was PBMCs from blood, collected roughly 45 days after vaccination.

CDR3 amino acids: CASSQGQGAQEKLFF. DNA of the CDR3: TGTGCCAGCAGTCAAGGACAGGGGGCGCAGGAAAAACTGTTTTTT. The rearrangement joins TRBV6-1 to TRBJ1-4; 11 positions match TRBD1. Germline CDR1 is MNHNS and CDR2 is SASEGT. V was clipped by 5 bases and J by 8 bases; unmatched bases: 7. The CDR3 runs to 15 residues.